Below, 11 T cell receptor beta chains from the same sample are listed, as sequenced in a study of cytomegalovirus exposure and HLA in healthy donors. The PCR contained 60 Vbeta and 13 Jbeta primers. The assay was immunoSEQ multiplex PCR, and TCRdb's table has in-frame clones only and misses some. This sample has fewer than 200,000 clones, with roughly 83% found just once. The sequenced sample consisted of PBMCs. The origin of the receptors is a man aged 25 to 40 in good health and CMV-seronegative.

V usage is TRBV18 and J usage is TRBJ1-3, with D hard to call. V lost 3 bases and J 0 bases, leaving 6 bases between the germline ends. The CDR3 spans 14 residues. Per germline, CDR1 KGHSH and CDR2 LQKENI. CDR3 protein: CASSPRSSGNTIYF. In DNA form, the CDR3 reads TGTGCCAGCTCACCGAGGAGCTCTGGAAACACCATATATTTT.

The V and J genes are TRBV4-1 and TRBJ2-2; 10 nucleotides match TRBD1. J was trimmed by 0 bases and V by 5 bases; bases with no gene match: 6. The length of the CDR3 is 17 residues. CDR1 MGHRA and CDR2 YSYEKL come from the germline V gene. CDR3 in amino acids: CASSAPGQGPNTGELFF. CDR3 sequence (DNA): TGCGCCAGCAGCGCACCGGGACAGGGGCCGAACACCGGGGAGCTGTTTTTT.

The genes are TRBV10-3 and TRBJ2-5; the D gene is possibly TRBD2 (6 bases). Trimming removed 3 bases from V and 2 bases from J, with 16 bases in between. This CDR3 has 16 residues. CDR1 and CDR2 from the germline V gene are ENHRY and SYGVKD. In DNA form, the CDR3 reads TGTGCCATCAGTGACGCTCTGCGTGGGGGGCAAGAGACCCAGTACTTC. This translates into CAISDALRGGQETQYF.

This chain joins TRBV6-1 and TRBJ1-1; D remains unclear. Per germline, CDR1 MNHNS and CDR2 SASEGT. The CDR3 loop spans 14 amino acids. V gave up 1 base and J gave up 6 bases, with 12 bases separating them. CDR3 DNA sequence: TGTGCCAGCAGTGAAGAGGCAGACGAGGCTGAAGCTTTCTTT. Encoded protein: CASSEEADEAEAFF.

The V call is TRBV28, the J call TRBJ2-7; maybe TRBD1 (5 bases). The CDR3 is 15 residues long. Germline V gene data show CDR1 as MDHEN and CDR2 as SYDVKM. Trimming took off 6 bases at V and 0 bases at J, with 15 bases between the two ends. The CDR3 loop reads CASSPRAVSSYEQYF. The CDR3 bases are TGTGCCAGCAGCCCCAGGGCAGTTAGCTCCTACGAGCAGTACTTC.

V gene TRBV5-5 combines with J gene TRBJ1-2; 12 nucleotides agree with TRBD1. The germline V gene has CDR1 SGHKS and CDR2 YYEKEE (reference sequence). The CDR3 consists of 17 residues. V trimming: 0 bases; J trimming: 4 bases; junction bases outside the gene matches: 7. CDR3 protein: CASSLDARDRGLYGYTF. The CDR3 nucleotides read TGTGCCAGCAGCTTGGATGCTCGGGACAGGGGGCTCTATGGCTACACCTTC.

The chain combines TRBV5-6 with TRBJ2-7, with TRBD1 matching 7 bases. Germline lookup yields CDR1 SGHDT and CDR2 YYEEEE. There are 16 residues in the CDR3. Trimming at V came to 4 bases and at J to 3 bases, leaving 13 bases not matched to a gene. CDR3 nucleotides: TGTGCCAGCAGCACGCCATACAGGGGATCAATCTACGAGCAGTACTTC. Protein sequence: CASSTPYRGSIYEQYF. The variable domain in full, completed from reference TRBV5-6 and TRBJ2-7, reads DAGVTQSPTHLIKTRGQQVTLRCSPKSGHDTVSWYQQALGQGPQFIFQYYEEEERQRGNFPDRFSGHQFPNYSSELNVNALLLGDSALYLCASSTPYRGSIYEQYFGPGTRLTVT.

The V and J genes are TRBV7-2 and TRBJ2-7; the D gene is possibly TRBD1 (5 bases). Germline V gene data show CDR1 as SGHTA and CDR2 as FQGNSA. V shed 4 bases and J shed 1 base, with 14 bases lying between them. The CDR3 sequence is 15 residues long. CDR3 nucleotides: TGTGCCAGCAGCTCGAGTGGGGCGGCTTCCTACGAGCAGTACTTC. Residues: CASSSSGAASYEQYF. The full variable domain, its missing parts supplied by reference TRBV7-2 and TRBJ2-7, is GAGVSQSPSNKVTEKGKDVELRCDPISGHTALYWYRQSLGQGLEFLIYFQGNSAPDKSGLPSDRFSAERTGGSVSTLTIQRTQQEDSAVYLCASSSSGAASYEQYFGPGTRLTVT.

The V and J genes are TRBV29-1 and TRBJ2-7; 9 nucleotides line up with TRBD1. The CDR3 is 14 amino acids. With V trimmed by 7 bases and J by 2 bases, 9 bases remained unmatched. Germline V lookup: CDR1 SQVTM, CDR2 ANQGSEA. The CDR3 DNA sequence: TGCAGCGGCGGACAGGGGATGGGAGCCTACGAGCAGTACTTC. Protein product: CSGGQGMGAYEQYF.

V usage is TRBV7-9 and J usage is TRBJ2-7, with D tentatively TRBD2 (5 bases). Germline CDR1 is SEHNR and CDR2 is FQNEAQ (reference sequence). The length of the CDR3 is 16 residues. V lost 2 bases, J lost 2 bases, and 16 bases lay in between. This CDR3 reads CASSLIPGLSPYEQYF. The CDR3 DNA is TGTGCCAGCAGCTTAATCCCGGGATTGTCCCCCTACGAGCAGTACTTC.

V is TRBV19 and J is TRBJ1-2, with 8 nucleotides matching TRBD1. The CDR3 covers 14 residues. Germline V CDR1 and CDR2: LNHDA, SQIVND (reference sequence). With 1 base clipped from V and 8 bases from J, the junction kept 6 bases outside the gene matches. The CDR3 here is CASSIGVRGPGYTF. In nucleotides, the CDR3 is TGTGCCAGTAGTATAGGGGTCAGGGGGCCCGGCTACACCTTC.